This record looks at one TCR beta chain sequence and its context. Participants, about 18 to 90 years old, spanned approximately 26 US areas. CDR3 length: 13 amino acids. Germline V lookup: CDR1 SGHNT, CDR2 YYREEE (reference sequence). Trimming left V 4 bases short and J 6 bases short, with 12 bases between. The repertoire was sequenced with immunoSEQ multiplex PCR; TCRdb's copy has only in-frame clones and lacks some. This sample has about 320,000 clones, with approximately 90% found just once. The data were obtained in a study of blood T cell repertoires in COVID-19. Specimen: PBMCs or T cells enriched from blood (not recorded which). The V and J genes are TRBV5-4 and TRBJ2-3, with a possible D match to TRBD1 (8 bases). This clonotype originated in a young woman who had recovered from COVID-19. The CDR3 spells CASSQQGGDTQYF. The CDR3 DNA reads as TGTGCCAGCAGCCAACAGGGGGGGGATACGCAGTATTTT.